A selection of T cell receptor beta chains follows, all from one sample in a study of blood T cells in healthy people across ages. TCRdb reprocessed the 5' RACE reads via MiXCR and lists one record per CDR3 protein. The sample records hundreds of thousands of distinct CDR3 sequences, roughly half being singletons. Sequenced: blood. The receptors here all came from a woman at least 80 years old in good health. The CDR3 runs from the conserved cysteine through the conserved F or W. A D gene is named only where the DNA matches it firmly. Clone size, where shown, is once, few, many, or a class for clones that have expanded.

j_call	d_call	v_call	clone_size	cdr3_aa	cdr3_nt
TRBJ2-5	NA	TRBV29-1	NA	CSVESGETQYF	TGCAGCGTTGAGTCAGGAGAGACCCAGTACTTC
TRBJ2-3	TRBD2	TRBV20-1	NA	CSARDLYEAGGTDTQYF	TGCAGTGCTAGAGATCTCTACGAGGCGGGGGGCACAGATACGCAGTATTTT
TRBJ2-7	NA	TRBV7-9	few	CASSSPRGGYSYEQYF	TGTGCCAGCAGCTCGCCTAGGGGGGGGTATTCCTACGAGCAGTACTTC
TRBJ2-7	NA	TRBV7-9	NA	CASSDESKEQYF	TGTGCCAGCAGCGACGAATCTAAAGAGCAGTACTTC
TRBJ1-2	NA	TRBV6-5	NA	CASSDGVNYGYTF	TGTGCCAGCAGTGACGGGGTCAACTATGGCTACACCTTC
TRBJ1-5	NA	TRBV27	many	CASSWAGYQPQHF	TGTGCCAGCAGTTGGGCGGGGTATCAGCCCCAGCATTTT
TRBJ2-5	TRBD2	TRBV5-1	few	CASSSPSGRAVETQYF	TGCGCCAGCTCTTCTCCTAGCGGGAGGGCCGTGGAGACCCAGTACTTC
TRBJ2-7	TRBD1	TRBV27	NA	CASSFAGTATYEQYF	TGTGCCAGCAGTTTCGCCGGGACAGCCACCTACGAGCAGTACTTC
TRBJ2-5	NA	TRBV2	few	CASSMYQETQYF	TGTGCCAGCAGTATGTACCAAGAGACCCAGTACTTC
TRBJ2-7	NA	TRBV28	NA	CVSSLRGKRTSYEQYF	TGTGTCAGCAGTTTAAGAGGAAAGCGGACCTCCTACGAGCAGTACTTC
TRBJ1-5	NA	TRBV12-3/TRBV12-4	NA	CASSSSPTQHF	TGTGCCAGCAGTTCATCCCCCACCCAGCATTTT
TRBJ2-7	TRBD1	TRBV29-1	many	CSARDRAYEQYF	TGCAGCGCGCGGGACAGGGCCTACGAGCAGTACTTC